Given below is one T cell receptor (beta chain) in context. This record comes from a study of blood T cells in healthy people across ages. Across the study: Per every two T cells, about one barcoded beta molecule was captured by template switching.

The CDR3 length is 14 residues. The V and J ends lost 7 bases and 7 bases respectively, with 20 bases between them. CDR1 is DFQATT, CDR2 SNEGSKA, per germline (reference sequence). The second PCR ran roughly 6 to 11 cycles with a sample-barcoded 5' primer and J-beta primers. TCRdb fed the 5' RACE reads into MiXCR, producing one record per CDR3 protein. The table has more than 1,400,000 distinct CDR3 sequences, 40% to 50% seen once. This TCR derives from a woman between 18 and 30 years old in good health. The specimen sequenced was blood. This chain links TRBV20-1 with TRBJ2-1; TRBD2 might be the D (5 bases). CDR3 nucleotides: TGCAGTGGGTTGAGTGGCCTAGCTTCAAATGAGCAGTTCTTC. Translated: CSGLSGLASNEQFF.